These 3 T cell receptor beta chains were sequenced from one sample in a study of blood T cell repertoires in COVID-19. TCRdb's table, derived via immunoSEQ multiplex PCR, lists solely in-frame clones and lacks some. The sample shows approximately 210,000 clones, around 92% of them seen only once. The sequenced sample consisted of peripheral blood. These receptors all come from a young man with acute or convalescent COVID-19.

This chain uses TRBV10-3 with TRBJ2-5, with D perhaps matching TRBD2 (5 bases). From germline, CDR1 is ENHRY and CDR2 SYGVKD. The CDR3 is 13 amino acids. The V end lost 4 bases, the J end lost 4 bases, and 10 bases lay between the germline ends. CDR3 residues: CAISGGVRETQYF. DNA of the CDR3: TGTGCCATCAGTGGGGGAGTGCGAGAGACCCAGTACTTC.

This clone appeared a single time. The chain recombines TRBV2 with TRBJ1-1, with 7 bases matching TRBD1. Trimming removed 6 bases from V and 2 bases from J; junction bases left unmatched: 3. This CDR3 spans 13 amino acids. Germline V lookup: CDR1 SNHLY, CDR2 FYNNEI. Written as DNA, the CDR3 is TGTGCCAGCAGGAGGGACAGCAACACTGAAGCTTTCTTT. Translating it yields CASRRDSNTEAFF. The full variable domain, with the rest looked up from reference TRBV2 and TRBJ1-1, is EPEVTQTPSHQVTQMGQEVILRCVPISNHLYFYWYRQILGQKVEFLVSFYNNEISEKSEIFDDQFSVERPDGSNFTLKIRSTKLEDSAMYFCASRRDSNTEAFFGQGTRLTVV.

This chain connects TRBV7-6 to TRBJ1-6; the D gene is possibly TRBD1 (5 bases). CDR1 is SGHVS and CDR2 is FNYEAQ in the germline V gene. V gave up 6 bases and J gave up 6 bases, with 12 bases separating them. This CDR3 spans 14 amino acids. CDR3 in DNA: TGTGCCAGCAGTCCGGGGGGATTTAATTCACCCCTCCACTTT. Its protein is CASSPGGFNSPLHF. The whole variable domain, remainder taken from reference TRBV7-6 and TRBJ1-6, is GAGVSQSPRYKVTKRGQDVALRCDPISGHVSLYWYRQALGQGPEFLTYFNYEAQQDKSGLPNDRFSAERPEGSISTLTIQRTEQRDSAMYRCASSPGGFNSPLHFGNGTRLTVT.